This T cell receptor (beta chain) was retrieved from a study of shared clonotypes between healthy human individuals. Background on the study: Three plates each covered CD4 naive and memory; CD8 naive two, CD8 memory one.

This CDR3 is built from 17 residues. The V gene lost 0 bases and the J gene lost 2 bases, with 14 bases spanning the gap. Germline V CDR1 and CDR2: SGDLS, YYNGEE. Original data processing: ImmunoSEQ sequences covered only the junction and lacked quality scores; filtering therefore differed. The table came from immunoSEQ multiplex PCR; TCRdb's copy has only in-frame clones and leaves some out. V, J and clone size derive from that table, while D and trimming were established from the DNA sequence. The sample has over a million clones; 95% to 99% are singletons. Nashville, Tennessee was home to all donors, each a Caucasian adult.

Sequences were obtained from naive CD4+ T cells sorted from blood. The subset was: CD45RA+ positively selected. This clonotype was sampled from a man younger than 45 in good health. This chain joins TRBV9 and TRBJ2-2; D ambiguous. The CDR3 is CASSVEVLWYNTGELFF. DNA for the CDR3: TGTGCCAGCAGCGTAGAAGTACTTTGGTATAACACCGGGGAGCTGTTTTTT.